This entry describes one T cell receptor (beta chain). Its antigen is as yet unknown. This record belongs to a study of shared clonotypes between healthy human individuals. Study-wide findings and caveats: Exclusively blood specimens were collected; tissue repertoires likely differ.

Germline V gives CDR1 GTSNPN, CDR2 SVGIG (reference sequence). V was shortened by 4 bases and J by 5 bases, with 14 bases between the two germline ends. This CDR3 contains 13 residues. TCRdb keeps only in-frame clones here, not all; method: immunoSEQ multiplex PCR. This table holds about 490,000 clones, 79% found once. The source is a woman aged 35 to 49 in good health. Some clones in this sample may be carry-over from other donors' samples. The V and J genes are TRBV30 and TRBJ2-5; D tentatively reads TRBD1 or TRBD2 (5 bases each). Sequencing was done on a sample of PBMCs. The CDR3 spells CAWTGRGTETQYF. Written as DNA, the CDR3 is TGTGCCTGGACTGGTCGAGGGACCGAGACCCAGTACTTC.